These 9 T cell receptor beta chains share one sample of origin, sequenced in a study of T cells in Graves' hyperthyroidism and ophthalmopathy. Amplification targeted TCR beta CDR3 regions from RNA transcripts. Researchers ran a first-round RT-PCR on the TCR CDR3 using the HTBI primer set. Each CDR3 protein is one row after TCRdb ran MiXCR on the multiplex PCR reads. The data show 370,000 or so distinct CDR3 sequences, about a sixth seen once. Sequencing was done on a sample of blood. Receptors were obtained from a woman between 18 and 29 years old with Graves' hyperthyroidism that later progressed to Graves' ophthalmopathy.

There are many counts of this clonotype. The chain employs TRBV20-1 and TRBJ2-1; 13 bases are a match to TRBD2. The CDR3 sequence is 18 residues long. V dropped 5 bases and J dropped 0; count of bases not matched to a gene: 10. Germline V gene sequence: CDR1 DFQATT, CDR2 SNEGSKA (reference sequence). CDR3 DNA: TGCAGTGCTCCCACTAGCGGGAGGGCCCCCAACTCCTACAATGAGCAGTTCTTC. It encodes CSAPTSGRAPNSYNEQFF.

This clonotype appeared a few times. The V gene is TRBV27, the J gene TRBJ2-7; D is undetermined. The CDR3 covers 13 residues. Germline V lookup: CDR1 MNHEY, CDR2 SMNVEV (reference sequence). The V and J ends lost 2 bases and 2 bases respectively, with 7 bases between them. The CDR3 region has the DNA TGTGCCAGCAGTTTAAAGGGTCCCTACGAGCAGTACTTC. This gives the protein CASSLKGPYEQYF.

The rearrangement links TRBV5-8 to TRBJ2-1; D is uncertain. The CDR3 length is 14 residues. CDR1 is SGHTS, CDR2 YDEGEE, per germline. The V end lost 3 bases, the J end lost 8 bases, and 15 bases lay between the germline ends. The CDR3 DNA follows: TGTGCCAGCAGCTCCCTCCTAGGTCGCGATGAGCAGTTCTTC. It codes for CASSSLLGRDEQFF. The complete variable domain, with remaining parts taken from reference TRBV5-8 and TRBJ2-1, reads EAGVTQSPTHLIKTRGQQATLRCSPISGHTSVYWYQQALGLGLQFLLWYDEGEERNRGNFPPRFSGRQFPNYSSELNVNALELEDSALYLCASSSLLGRDEQFFGPGTRLTVL.

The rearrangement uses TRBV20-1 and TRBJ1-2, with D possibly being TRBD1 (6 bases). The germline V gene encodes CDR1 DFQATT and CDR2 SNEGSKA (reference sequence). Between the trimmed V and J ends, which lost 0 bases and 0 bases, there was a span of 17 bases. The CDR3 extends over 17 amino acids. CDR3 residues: CSARDWGAGQTNYGYTF. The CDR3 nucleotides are TGCAGTGCTAGAGATTGGGGGGCAGGGCAAACTAACTATGGCTACACCTTC.

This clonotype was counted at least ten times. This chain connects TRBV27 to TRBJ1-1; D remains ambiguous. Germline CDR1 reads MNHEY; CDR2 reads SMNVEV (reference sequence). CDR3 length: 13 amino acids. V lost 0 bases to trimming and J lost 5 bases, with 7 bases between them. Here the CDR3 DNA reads TGTGCCAGCAGTTTATCAAGGGATACTGAAGCTTTCTTT. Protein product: CASSLSRDTEAFF.

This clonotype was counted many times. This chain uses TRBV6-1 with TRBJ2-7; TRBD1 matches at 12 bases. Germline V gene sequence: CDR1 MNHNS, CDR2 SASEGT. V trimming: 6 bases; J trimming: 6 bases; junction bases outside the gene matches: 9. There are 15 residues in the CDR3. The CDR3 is CASRPPGTGGGEQYF. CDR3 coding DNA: TGTGCCAGCAGACCCCCCGGGACAGGGGGCGGCGAGCAGTACTTC.

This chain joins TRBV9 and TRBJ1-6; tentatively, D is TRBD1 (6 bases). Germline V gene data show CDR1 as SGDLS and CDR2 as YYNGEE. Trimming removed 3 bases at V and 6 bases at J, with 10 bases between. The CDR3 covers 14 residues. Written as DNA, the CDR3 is TGTGCCAGCAGCGAAGGACAGAGTAATTCACCCCTCCACTTT. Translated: CASSEGQSNSPLHF.

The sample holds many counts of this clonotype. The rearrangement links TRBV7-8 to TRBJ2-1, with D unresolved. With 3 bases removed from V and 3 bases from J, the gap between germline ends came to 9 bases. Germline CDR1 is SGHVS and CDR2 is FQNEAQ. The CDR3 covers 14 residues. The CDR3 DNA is TGTGCCAGCAGCTTTAGACTCGACTACAATGAGCAGTTCTTC. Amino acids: CASSFRLDYNEQFF.

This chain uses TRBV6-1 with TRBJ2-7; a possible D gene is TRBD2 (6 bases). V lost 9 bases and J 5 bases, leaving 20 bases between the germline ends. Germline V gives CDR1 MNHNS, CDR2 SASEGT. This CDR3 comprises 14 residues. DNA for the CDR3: TGTGCCAGTCCCCTGGGGGAGGAAGGGAACGAGCAGTACTTC. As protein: CASPLGEEGNEQYF.